This TCR beta chain is drawn from a study of control samples from healthy donors and cancer patients. There are 16 residues in the CDR3. The V gene's germline CDR1 is SGHAT and CDR2 FQNNGV. V lost 6 bases and J lost 4; bases outside the gene matches: 8. Clones were read by immunoSEQ multiplex PCR, and TCRdb kept only the in-frame ones, dropping some. In the table there are around 99,000 clones, 90% of which are singletons. This clone was found once. The TCR was taken from a human donor in good health. The donor label of this sample is uncertain. The sample taken for sequencing was blood. The rearrangement joins TRBV11-2 to TRBJ1-4; 10 bases align to TRBD1. DNA of the CDR3: TGTGCCAGCAGATCCGGGACAGGGGCCAATAATGAAAAACTGTTTTTT. Its protein product is CASRSGTGANNEKLFF.